The table lists the clone carrying this T cell receptor beta chain with a few counts. The entry originates in a study of metastatic and nonmetastatic thyroid tumors. V shed 11 bases and J shed 3 bases, with 14 bases lying between them. The CDR3 is 14 residues long. Germline assignment: CDR1 ENHRY and CDR2 SYGVKD. Via MiXCR, TCRdb re-called the PCR reads. The table has 18,000 or so clones, about 30% seen once. Before thyroid surgery, none of the patients had received any treatment. This TCR came from a female donor with papillary thyroid cancer or a benign thyroid nodule (not recorded which). Some clones in this sample may be carry-over from other donors' samples. This chain joins TRBV10-3 and TRBJ1-6; TRBD1 might be the D (5 bases). Sequences were obtained from tumor tissue. The CDR3 DNA sequence: TGTGCCGTCCAAGGGACGGACTATAATTCACCCCTCCACTTT. This sequence encodes CAVQGTDYNSPLHF.